This TCR beta chain was identified during a study of regulatory T cells in long-lasting Graves disease. Findings and limits, study-wide: Peripheral blood was the sole material, not thyroid tissue. Persistent Graves' patients showed less TCR diversity than newly diagnosed ones.

The CDR3 loop spans 13 amino acids. V lost 3 bases and J lost 7, with 10 bases in between. In germline, CDR1 is SNHLY, CDR2 FYNNEI. Time point here: newly diagnosed GD, antithyroid drugs for less than 3 months. Construction of the TCR library relied on RNA isolated from PBMCs. This clonotype was detected many times. Its specificity is not known. According to the study, TCR beta libraries were built with iRepertoire HTBI primers and CDR3-region Arm-PCR. Via MiXCR, TCRdb re-called the multiplex PCR reads, giving one row per CDR3 protein. The table has hundreds of thousands of distinct CDR3 sequences, 15% to 20% seen once. The same data also contributed to another study, on T cells in Graves' hyperthyroidism and ophthalmopathy. Turning to that study: Ophthalmopathy prediction by the model preceded onset by a median roughly 6.3 months.

This clonotype was sampled from a woman aged 35-60 years with Graves disease. The specimen was peripheral blood mononuclear cells (PBMCs), collected at new diagnosis, from a patient treated with antithyroid drugs. This chain uses TRBV2 with TRBJ1-5; D uncertain. The CDR3 here is CASSDVQVQPQHF. CDR3 in DNA: TGTGCCAGCAGTGATGTGCAAGTCCAGCCCCAGCATTTT.